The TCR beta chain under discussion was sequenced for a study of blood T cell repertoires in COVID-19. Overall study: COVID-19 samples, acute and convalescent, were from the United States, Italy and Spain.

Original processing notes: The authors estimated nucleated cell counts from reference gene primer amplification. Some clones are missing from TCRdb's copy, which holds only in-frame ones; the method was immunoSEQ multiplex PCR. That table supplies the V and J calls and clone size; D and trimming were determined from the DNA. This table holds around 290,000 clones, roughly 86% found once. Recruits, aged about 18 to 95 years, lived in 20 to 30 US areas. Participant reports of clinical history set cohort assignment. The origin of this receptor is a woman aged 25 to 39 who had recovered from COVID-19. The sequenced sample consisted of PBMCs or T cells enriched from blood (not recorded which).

The DNA of the CDR3 is TGTGCCAGAAGCTCGTCCTCAGGGTCTAGCTCCTACGAGCAGTACTTC. Its translation: CARSSSSGSSSYEQYF. The V gene is TRBV5-3, the J gene TRBJ2-7, with a tentative D call TRBD1 (5 bases). TRBV5-3 is an open reading frame whose function is uncertain. CDR3 length: 16 residues. With 3 bases removed from V and 0 bases from J, the gap between germline ends came to 16 bases.